The rows below give T cell receptor beta chains drawn from one sample of a study of cytomegalovirus exposure and HLA in healthy donors. Only in-frame clones appear in the TCRdb table, and some are missing; sequencing was by immunoSEQ multiplex PCR. Here the sample spans more than 100,000 clones, over 75% being singletons. Input material: PBMCs. The source is a man aged 25 to 40 in good health and CMV-seronegative. CDR3s include the opening cysteine and the closing phenylalanine or tryptophan. The D gene is left open where the match is weak. A row's size may be missing; if present it is once, few, many or a size class.

V gene: TRBV5-1; clone size: few; D gene: -; J gene: TRBJ2-1; CDR3 DNA: TGCGCCAGCAGCTTGTATATGGCAGTCAATGAGCAGTTCTTC; CDR3 protein: CASSLYMAVNEQFF
V gene: TRBV28; clone size: -; D gene: -; J gene: TRBJ2-3; CDR3 DNA: TGTGCCAGCAGTCCGGGGCAGGGGGGCGGCACAGATACGCAGTATTTT; CDR3 protein: CASSPGQGGGTDTQYF
V gene: TRBV6-5; clone size: -; D gene: -; J gene: TRBJ1-6; CDR3 DNA: TGTGCCAGCAGTTACGACAGCTATAATTCACCCCTCCACTTT; CDR3 protein: CASSYDSYNSPLHF
V gene: TRBV11-2; clone size: -; D gene: -; J gene: TRBJ1-2; CDR3 DNA: TGTGCCAGCAGCTTAGATCGGGACACCTCCTTC; CDR3 protein: CASSLDRDTSF
V gene: TRBV7-9; clone size: -; D gene: -; J gene: TRBJ2-7; CDR3 DNA: TGTGCCAGCACCTACCCGGCAGGGCCCGAGCAGTACTTC; CDR3 protein: CASTYPAGPEQYF
V gene: TRBV11-3; clone size: -; D gene: -; J gene: TRBJ1-1; CDR3 DNA: TGTGCCAGCACCGCTACGGGTAACACTGAAGCTTTCTTT; CDR3 protein: CASTATGNTEAFF
V gene: TRBV9; clone size: -; D gene: -; J gene: TRBJ1-2; CDR3 DNA: TGTGCCAGCAGTCGGGCAGGGATTAACTATGGCTACACCTTC; CDR3 protein: CASSRAGINYGYTF
V gene: TRBV6-1; clone size: -; D gene: -; J gene: TRBJ1-5; CDR3 DNA: TGTGCCAGCAGTGAAGGGCAGGGTGGTTATCAGCCCCAGCATTTT; CDR3 protein: CASSEGQGGYQPQHF
V gene: TRBV7-8; clone size: once; D gene: -; J gene: TRBJ1-4; CDR3 DNA: TGTGCAACCGCCTGGCGGCCTGGCGAAAAACTGTTTTTT; CDR3 protein: CATAWRPGEKLFF
V gene: TRBV4-1; clone size: -; D gene: -; J gene: TRBJ1-1; CDR3 DNA: TGCGCCAGCAGCCAAGTTACCGTCGGTACTGAAGCTTTCTTT; CDR3 protein: CASSQVTVGTEAFF
V gene: TRBV4-3; clone size: -; D gene: TRBD2; J gene: TRBJ2-3; CDR3 DNA: TGCGCCAGCAGCCATCTAGCGGCATCCACAGATACGCAGTATTTT; CDR3 protein: CASSHLAASTDTQYF
V gene: TRBV9; clone size: -; D gene: TRBD2; J gene: TRBJ2-7; CDR3 DNA: TGTGCCAGCAGCGCCGAAGGCGGGGGGGCCAACGAGCAGTACTTC; CDR3 protein: CASSAEGGGANEQYF
V gene: TRBV4-3; clone size: -; D gene: -; J gene: TRBJ2-3; CDR3 DNA: TGCGCCAGCAGCCAACCTCTAGATGCAGATACGCAGTATTTT; CDR3 protein: CASSQPLDADTQYF
V gene: TRBV18; clone size: -; D gene: -; J gene: TRBJ1-5; CDR3 DNA: TGTGCCAGCTCACCAGGTTATGCTGAGCTTGGCAATCAGCCCCAGCATTTT; CDR3 protein: CASSPGYAELGNQPQHF
V gene: TRBV7-2; clone size: -; D gene: TRBD2; J gene: TRBJ2-5; CDR3 DNA: TGTGCCAGCAGCTCCCCCCTACTTCTAGCGGGGGTCCGAGAGACCCAGTACTTC; CDR3 protein: CASSSPLLLAGVRETQYF
V gene: TRBV25-1; clone size: few; D gene: TRBD2; J gene: TRBJ2-1; CDR3 DNA: TGTGCCAGCAGTGATTCTGGACTAGCGGGGGAGACATACAATGAGCAGTTCTTC; CDR3 protein: CASSDSGLAGETYNEQFF
V gene: TRBV5-4; clone size: -; D gene: TRBD1; J gene: TRBJ2-2; CDR3 DNA: TGTGCCTACTACCAGGGGACAGGGGGGTCCGGGGAGCTGTTTTTT; CDR3 protein: CAYYQGTGGSGELFF
V gene: TRBV7-9; clone size: -; D gene: -; J gene: TRBJ2-7; CDR3 DNA: TGTGCCAGCAGCCCTCCCTCGGGCTACGAGCAGTACTTC; CDR3 protein: CASSPPSGYEQYF
V gene: TRBV5-1; clone size: -; D gene: -; J gene: TRBJ2-5; CDR3 DNA: TGCGCCAGCAGCTTGTTCACTGGCGGAGAGACCCAGTACTTC; CDR3 protein: CASSLFTGGETQYF
V gene: TRBV27; clone size: -; D gene: TRBD2; J gene: TRBJ2-7; CDR3 DNA: TGTGCCAGCAGTTCCCCGGGACTAGCGGCCGAGCAGTACTTC; CDR3 protein: CASSSPGLAAEQYF
V gene: TRBV6-4; clone size: -; D gene: -; J gene: TRBJ2-3; CDR3 DNA: TGTGCCAGCAGTGAGGGACTCACAGATACGCAGTATTTT; CDR3 protein: CASSEGLTDTQYF
V gene: TRBV4-3; clone size: -; D gene: -; J gene: TRBJ2-2; CDR3 DNA: TGCGCCAGCAGCCGAATAGGGGGAAGTACCGGGGAGCTGTTTTTT; CDR3 protein: CASSRIGGSTGELFF
V gene: TRBV16; clone size: -; D gene: -; J gene: TRBJ2-2; CDR3 DNA: TGTGCCAGCAGCCACGGTAACACCGGGGAGCTGTTTTTT; CDR3 protein: CASSHGNTGELFF
V gene: TRBV6-1; clone size: -; D gene: -; J gene: TRBJ1-5; CDR3 DNA: TGTGCCAGCAGTGTTGCAGGGTCTAATCAGCCCCAGCATTTT; CDR3 protein: CASSVAGSNQPQHF
V gene: TRBV19; clone size: -; D gene: -; J gene: TRBJ2-1; CDR3 DNA: TGTGCCAGTAGTATAAGCCACTACAATGAGCAGTTCTTC; CDR3 protein: CASSISHYNEQFF
V gene: TRBV19; clone size: -; D gene: -; J gene: TRBJ2-5; CDR3 DNA: TGTGCCAGTAGCCCTGACAGGTTAGCCCAGTACTTC; CDR3 protein: CASSPDRLAQYF